Listed below are T cell receptor beta chains from one sample, sequenced in a study of identical twins. TCRdb redid the calling of the 5' RACE reads with MiXCR, one entry per CDR3 protein. The sample yields just over 500,000 distinct CDR3 sequences, roughly a fifth seen once. These records were also assigned to another study, of T cells expressing NK-cell markers.

Material for sequencing was CD4+ T cells sorted from blood. These receptor sequences come from a woman under 30 in good health. CDR3s include the opening cysteine and the closing phenylalanine or tryptophan. Each record gives: CDR3 DNA, CDR3 protein, D gene, V gene, clone size, J gene. A D gene is named only where the DNA matches it firmly. Some rows have no size entry. The others give once, few or many, or a class for an expanded clone.

cdr3_nt: TGCGCCAGCAGCTTGGCCTCTGGTTGGGAGACCCAGTACTTC; cdr3_aa: CASSLASGWETQYF; d_call: NA; v_call: TRBV5-1; clone_size: NA; j_call: TRBJ2-5
cdr3_nt: TGCGCCAGCAGCTTGGAGTCAGGGAATCAGCCCCAGCATTTT; cdr3_aa: CASSLESGNQPQHF; d_call: NA; v_call: TRBV5-1; clone_size: few; j_call: TRBJ1-5
cdr3_nt: TGCGCCAGCAGCTTGGAAGTTAGGAGGGGTGAGCAGTTCTTC; cdr3_aa: CASSLEVRRGEQFF; d_call: NA; v_call: TRBV5-1; clone_size: many; j_call: TRBJ2-1
cdr3_nt: TGTGCCAGCAGCCTAGGGAGGCCCCCCTACAATGAGCAGTTCTTC; cdr3_aa: CASSLGRPPYNEQFF; d_call: NA; v_call: TRBV21-1; clone_size: few; j_call: TRBJ2-1
cdr3_nt: TGTGCCAGCAGCTTAGGCGGGACAGGGAATGAAAAACTGTTTTTT; cdr3_aa: CASSLGGTGNEKLFF; d_call: TRBD1; v_call: TRBV5-5; clone_size: few; j_call: TRBJ1-4
cdr3_nt: TGTGCCAGCAGCGACGGGAACATTCAGTACTTC; cdr3_aa: CASSDGNIQYF; d_call: NA; v_call: TRBV11-1; clone_size: NA; j_call: TRBJ2-4
cdr3_nt: TGTGCCAGCAGCACCCCAGGGGGTCAGCCCCAGCATTTT; cdr3_aa: CASSTPGGQPQHF; d_call: TRBD1; v_call: TRBV5-6; clone_size: few; j_call: TRBJ1-5
cdr3_nt: TGTGCCAGCAGCCATAGCGGGACAACCTACGAGCAGTACTTC; cdr3_aa: CASSHSGTTYEQYF; d_call: TRBD2; v_call: TRBV4-2; clone_size: few; j_call: TRBJ2-7
cdr3_nt: TGTGCCATCAGGGGTGCGACAGGGGAAGGCACAGATACGCAGTATTTT; cdr3_aa: CAIRGATGEGTDTQYF; d_call: TRBD1; v_call: TRBV10-3; clone_size: few; j_call: TRBJ2-3
cdr3_nt: TGTGCCAGCAGCTCTACGCCTAGCGGGAGGTCGACCTACGAGCAGTACTTC; cdr3_aa: CASSSTPSGRSTYEQYF; d_call: TRBD2; v_call: TRBV7-9; clone_size: NA; j_call: TRBJ2-7
cdr3_nt: TGTGCCAGGGTTGACGGCGGGGAGCTGTTTTTT; cdr3_aa: CARVDGGELFF; d_call: NA; v_call: TRBV6-2/TRBV6-3; clone_size: NA; j_call: TRBJ2-2
cdr3_nt: TGTGCCAGCAGCTACGGACAGGCGACTGAAGCTTTCTTT; cdr3_aa: CASSYGQATEAFF; d_call: TRBD1; v_call: TRBV7-3; clone_size: few; j_call: TRBJ1-1
cdr3_nt: TGCAGTGCTAGTAGGGGGCCGCGGGAGACCCAGTACTTC; cdr3_aa: CSASRGPRETQYF; d_call: TRBD1; v_call: TRBV20-1; clone_size: NA; j_call: TRBJ2-5
cdr3_nt: TGCAGCGTTAGTGGTCGTTGGGAGCAGTTCTTC; cdr3_aa: CSVSGRWEQFF; d_call: NA; v_call: TRBV29-1; clone_size: NA; j_call: TRBJ2-1
cdr3_nt: TGCGCCAGCAGCCCCAGGGGCAGGGATAACACTGAAGCTTTCTTT; cdr3_aa: CASSPRGRDNTEAFF; d_call: NA; v_call: TRBV5-1; clone_size: few; j_call: TRBJ1-1
cdr3_nt: TGCAGCGTTGGGGCAGGGTTGGGGACTGAAGCTTTCTTT; cdr3_aa: CSVGAGLGTEAFF; d_call: NA; v_call: TRBV29-1; clone_size: NA; j_call: TRBJ1-1
cdr3_nt: TGTGCCAGCAGCCAAGAGTGGGGAGCTAACTATGGCTACACCTTC; cdr3_aa: CASSQEWGANYGYTF; d_call: NA; v_call: TRBV14; clone_size: NA; j_call: TRBJ1-2
cdr3_nt: TGTGCCAGCAGCTTGACTTCCGGGACTAATGAGCAGTTCTTC; cdr3_aa: CASSLTSGTNEQFF; d_call: NA; v_call: TRBV7-9; clone_size: NA; j_call: TRBJ2-1
cdr3_nt: TGTGCCAGCAGTGAAGCGGTCAGCTCCTACAATGAGCAGTTCTTC; cdr3_aa: CASSEAVSSYNEQFF; d_call: NA; v_call: TRBV6-4; clone_size: NA; j_call: TRBJ2-1
cdr3_nt: TGTGCCTGGAGCCTAGCGGACGAGCAGTACTTC; cdr3_aa: CAWSLADEQYF; d_call: TRBD2; v_call: TRBV30; clone_size: NA; j_call: TRBJ2-7
cdr3_nt: TGCGCCAGCAGCTTCGGCGGGGGCCATGAGCAGTTCTTC; cdr3_aa: CASSFGGGHEQFF; d_call: NA; v_call: TRBV5-1; clone_size: NA; j_call: TRBJ2-1
cdr3_nt: TGTGCCATCATCCTTCTGGACAGGGCGTATCAGCCCCAGCATTTT; cdr3_aa: CAIILLDRAYQPQHF; d_call: TRBD1; v_call: TRBV10-3; clone_size: few; j_call: TRBJ1-5
cdr3_nt: TGCAGTGCTCGTGGGGGGTATGAAGCTTTCTTT; cdr3_aa: CSARGGYEAFF; d_call: NA; v_call: TRBV20-1; clone_size: few; j_call: TRBJ1-1
cdr3_nt: TGCGCCAGCAGCTTGGGAACGGGACGGATCTCCTACGAGCAGTACTTC; cdr3_aa: CASSLGTGRISYEQYF; d_call: NA; v_call: TRBV5-1; clone_size: few; j_call: TRBJ2-7
cdr3_nt: TGTGCCAGCAGTTTAACAAGGACTTACAATGAGCAGTTCTTC; cdr3_aa: CASSLTRTYNEQFF; d_call: NA; v_call: TRBV12-3/TRBV12-4; clone_size: many; j_call: TRBJ2-1
cdr3_nt: TGCGCCAGCAGCGGGGGACACGCCTCCGACGAGCAGTACTTC; cdr3_aa: CASSGGHASDEQYF; d_call: NA; v_call: TRBV5-1; clone_size: few; j_call: TRBJ2-7
cdr3_nt: TGCAGTGCCCGACAGGGGACGAGCACAGATACGCAGTATTTT; cdr3_aa: CSARQGTSTDTQYF; d_call: TRBD1; v_call: TRBV20-1; clone_size: few; j_call: TRBJ2-3
cdr3_nt: TGTGCCAGCAGTTTAATATCGCGGGGTTCTAGCACAGATACGCAGTATTTT; cdr3_aa: CASSLISRGSSTDTQYF; d_call: NA; v_call: TRBV12-3/TRBV12-4; clone_size: NA; j_call: TRBJ2-3
cdr3_nt: TGTGCCAGCAGCCTCGGACGGAGCAATGAAAAACTGTTTTTT; cdr3_aa: CASSLGRSNEKLFF; d_call: NA; v_call: TRBV12-3/TRBV12-4; clone_size: NA; j_call: TRBJ1-4
cdr3_nt: TGTGCCAGCAGGACGGCAAATTCCGGGAGGGGGGAAACCTACGAGCAGTACTTC; cdr3_aa: CASRTANSGRGETYEQYF; d_call: TRBD2; v_call: TRBV6-1; clone_size: NA; j_call: TRBJ2-7
cdr3_nt: TGTGCCAGCAGCTGGACTAGCGGGAGAGGCCAAGAGACCCAGTACTTC; cdr3_aa: CASSWTSGRGQETQYF; d_call: TRBD2; v_call: TRBV12-3/TRBV12-4; clone_size: many; j_call: TRBJ2-5
cdr3_nt: TGTGCCATCAGAACCAGGACAGAACAAGCTTTCTTT; cdr3_aa: CAIRTRTEQAFF; d_call: NA; v_call: TRBV10-3; clone_size: few; j_call: TRBJ1-1
cdr3_nt: TGCGCCAGCAGCTTGGCTCCAGGGGCTGACGAGCAGTACTTC; cdr3_aa: CASSLAPGADEQYF; d_call: NA; v_call: TRBV5-1; clone_size: NA; j_call: TRBJ2-7
cdr3_nt: TGTGCCAGCAGCCTTGGTATGCGTACTGAAGCTTTCTTT; cdr3_aa: CASSLGMRTEAFF; d_call: NA; v_call: TRBV12-3/TRBV12-4; clone_size: few; j_call: TRBJ1-1
cdr3_nt: TGTGCCAGCAGCTTGGAGTTTGTCGCTTTCTTT; cdr3_aa: CASSLEFVAFF; d_call: NA; v_call: TRBV7-2; clone_size: few; j_call: TRBJ1-1
cdr3_nt: TGCAGTGCTCTGGACTGGAGGGAGACCCAGTACTTC; cdr3_aa: CSALDWRETQYF; d_call: NA; v_call: TRBV20-1; clone_size: NA; j_call: TRBJ2-5
cdr3_nt: TGTGCCAGCAGTGAGCTAGCGGGGAACTACAATGAGCAGTTCTTC; cdr3_aa: CASSELAGNYNEQFF; d_call: TRBD2; v_call: TRBV6-4; clone_size: NA; j_call: TRBJ2-1
cdr3_nt: TGTGCCTCCCCCTCCACAGATACGCAGTATTTT; cdr3_aa: CASPSTDTQYF; d_call: NA; v_call: TRBV7-9; clone_size: NA; j_call: TRBJ2-3
cdr3_nt: TGTGCCAGCAGTTCCCCGGGACTAGCGGGAGCATCGGGGGAGCTGTTTTTT; cdr3_aa: CASSSPGLAGASGELFF; d_call: TRBD2; v_call: TRBV27; clone_size: NA; j_call: TRBJ2-2
cdr3_nt: TGTGCCAGCAGCCTAGGCGGTCTGCAGGAAACTTTCTTT; cdr3_aa: CASSLGGLQETFF; d_call: NA; v_call: TRBV7-9; clone_size: few; j_call: TRBJ1-1
cdr3_nt: TGCAGTGCTTGCCATAGCGGGGAGGAGACCCAGTACTTC; cdr3_aa: CSACHSGEETQYF; d_call: TRBD2; v_call: TRBV20-1; clone_size: few; j_call: TRBJ2-5
cdr3_nt: TGTGCCAGCAGTCTTCCCCCCGGACAGCTTTGTTTC; cdr3_aa: CASSLPPGQLCF; d_call: NA; v_call: TRBV6-5; clone_size: few; j_call: TRBJ2-4
cdr3_nt: TGCAGTGCGATGGACTTCTTATCCACAGATACGCAGTATTTT; cdr3_aa: CSAMDFLSTDTQYF; d_call: NA; v_call: TRBV20-1; clone_size: few; j_call: TRBJ2-3
cdr3_nt: TGTGCCAGCAGTGGAGGGACAGAATACTCTGGAAACACCATATATTTT; cdr3_aa: CASSGGTEYSGNTIYF; d_call: TRBD1; v_call: TRBV12-3/TRBV12-4; clone_size: NA; j_call: TRBJ1-3
cdr3_nt: TGTGCGATTAAGGGAGCGTTCCAAGAGACCCAGTACTTC; cdr3_aa: CAIKGAFQETQYF; d_call: NA; v_call: TRBV6-6; clone_size: NA; j_call: TRBJ2-5
cdr3_nt: TGCAGTGCACGGCTAGCGGGAGGACTGGACGAGCAGTACTTC; cdr3_aa: CSARLAGGLDEQYF; d_call: TRBD2; v_call: TRBV20-1; clone_size: NA; j_call: TRBJ2-7
cdr3_nt: TGTGCCAGCAGTTTCCCCCACAGGCCAGATACGCAGTATTTT; cdr3_aa: CASSFPHRPDTQYF; d_call: NA; v_call: TRBV12-3/TRBV12-4; clone_size: few; j_call: TRBJ2-3
cdr3_nt: TGTGCCTGGAGTCATAGCGGGAGACGGGGAGAGACCCAGTACTTC; cdr3_aa: CAWSHSGRRGETQYF; d_call: TRBD2; v_call: TRBV30; clone_size: many; j_call: TRBJ2-5
cdr3_nt: TGTGCCAGCAGCTCCGGACTAGCGGCCAATCTGTTTTTT; cdr3_aa: CASSSGLAANLFF; d_call: TRBD2; v_call: TRBV7-2; clone_size: few; j_call: TRBJ2-2
cdr3_nt: TGTGCCAGCACCCGCTCCGGGATGGGCCACGAGCAGTACTTC; cdr3_aa: CASTRSGMGHEQYF; d_call: NA; v_call: TRBV2; clone_size: NA; j_call: TRBJ2-7
cdr3_nt: TGCGCCAGCAGCCAAGAGGGACATCGGAATTCACCCCTCCACTTT; cdr3_aa: CASSQEGHRNSPLHF; d_call: NA; v_call: TRBV4-3; clone_size: NA; j_call: TRBJ1-6
cdr3_nt: TGTGCCAGCAGTTTTTGGCGGGACAGCCTCCGCGTGGAGCAGTACTTC; cdr3_aa: CASSFWRDSLRVEQYF; d_call: NA; v_call: TRBV12-3/TRBV12-4; clone_size: few; j_call: TRBJ2-7
cdr3_nt: TGTGCCAGCAGTTATCCAGGGATTTATGGCTACACCTTC; cdr3_aa: CASSYPGIYGYTF; d_call: NA; v_call: TRBV6-2/TRBV6-3; clone_size: NA; j_call: TRBJ1-2
cdr3_nt: TGCGCCAGCAGGACCTCCACAAGGACAGCTAACTATGGCTACACCTTC; cdr3_aa: CASRTSTRTANYGYTF; d_call: NA; v_call: TRBV5-1; clone_size: NA; j_call: TRBJ1-2
cdr3_nt: TGTGCCAGCAGTTACGGGCGGGGAAATGAGCAGTTCTTC; cdr3_aa: CASSYGRGNEQFF; d_call: NA; v_call: TRBV6-5; clone_size: NA; j_call: TRBJ2-1
cdr3_nt: TGTGCCAGCAGCTTCGGACAGGGGAACACCGGGGAGCTGTTTTTT; cdr3_aa: CASSFGQGNTGELFF; d_call: TRBD1; v_call: TRBV7-9; clone_size: many; j_call: TRBJ2-2
cdr3_nt: TGCGCCAGCAGCCAAGCCCTAGCGGGAGCCTACTACGAGCAGTACTTC; cdr3_aa: CASSQALAGAYYEQYF; d_call: TRBD2; v_call: TRBV4-3; clone_size: NA; j_call: TRBJ2-7
cdr3_nt: TGTGCCAGCAGCTTAGTAACTAGCCAACAGTTCTTC; cdr3_aa: CASSLVTSQQFF; d_call: NA; v_call: TRBV13; clone_size: NA; j_call: TRBJ2-1
cdr3_nt: TGTGCCAGCAGCCTCGGACCCTTGGGGGGGCGAGATACGCAGTATTTT; cdr3_aa: CASSLGPLGGRDTQYF; d_call: NA; v_call: TRBV11-2; clone_size: NA; j_call: TRBJ2-3